Below are 9 T cell receptor beta chains sequenced from a single sample in a study of T cells in localized non-small cell lung cancer. Generated by immunoSEQ multiplex PCR, the TCRdb table keeps only in-frame clones and is missing some. Of around 50,000 clones detected, about nine tenths appear once; the ten largest clones hold under 20%. Sequenced here: peripheral blood, sampled before any cancer treatment. The source is a male donor aged 60 or over with stage III squamous cell lung carcinoma.

In this sample, this clone turned up once. V is TRBV5-1 and J is TRBJ1-2; no firm D call. The CDR3 extends over 13 amino acids. Germline CDR1 reads SGHRS; CDR2 reads YFSETQ. V gave up 5 bases and J gave up 4 bases, with 12 bases separating them. CDR3 protein: CASRTAGTYGYTF. CDR3 coding DNA: TGCGCCAGCAGGACGGCTGGAACCTATGGCTACACCTTC. The full variable domain, with the rest looked up from reference TRBV5-1 and TRBJ1-2, is KAGVTQTPRYLIKTRGQQVTLSCSPISGHRSVSWYQQTPGQGLQFLFEYFSETQRNKGNFPGRFSGRQFSNSRSEMNVSTLELGDSALYLCASRTAGTYGYTFGSGTRLTVV.

The rearrangement uses TRBV19 and TRBJ2-5; 9 nucleotides match TRBD1. Germline loops: CDR1 LNHDA, CDR2 SQIVND (reference sequence). With V trimmed by 3 bases and J by 2 bases, 4 bases remained unmatched. The CDR3 is 15 amino acids. The CDR3 protein is CASSIGTGPQETQYF. The CDR3 DNA follows: TGTGCCAGTAGTATCGGGACAGGGCCGCAAGAGACCCAGTACTTC.

CDR3 amino acids: CASSFERGEGTDTQYF. In DNA form, the CDR3 reads TGTGCCAGCAGTTTCGAGCGGGGGGAGGGAACAGATACGCAGTATTTT. The chain is built from TRBV28 and TRBJ2-3; TRBD2 aligns across 9 bases. The CDR3 covers 16 residues. The J segment lost 3 bases and the V segment lost 3 bases, leaving 7 bases of the junction unmatched. Germline V gene lookup returns CDR1 MDHEN and CDR2 SYDVKM.

This chain uses TRBV19 with TRBJ1-4, with D perhaps TRBD1 (5 bases). The CDR3 has 15 amino acids. Deletions cut 4 bases from V and 5 bases from J, with 14 bases between. From germline, CDR1 is LNHDA and CDR2 SQIVND (reference sequence). CDR3 nucleotide sequence: TGTGCCAGTAGTAACCTCGGGGCAGGGAATGAAAAACTGTTTTTT. Its protein product is CASSNLGAGNEKLFF.

The V and J genes are TRBV9 and TRBJ2-1; no clear D gene. The germline CDR1 and CDR2 sequences are SGDLS and YYNGEE. V lost 4 bases, J lost 7 bases, and 9 bases lay in between. The CDR3 has 12 amino acids. CDR3 nucleotides: TGTGCCAGCAGCTTCGTAGGGAATGAGCAGTTCTTC. Its protein product is CASSFVGNEQFF. The full variable domain, with the rest looked up from reference TRBV9 and TRBJ2-1, is DSGVTQTPKHLITATGQRVTLRCSPRSGDLSVYWYQQSLDQGLQFLIQYYNGEERAKGNILERFSAQQFPDLHSELNLSSLELGDSALYFCASSFVGNEQFFGPGTRLTVL.

The chain couples TRBV19 to TRBJ2-5; 10 bases are a match to TRBD2. Germline V gene lookup returns CDR1 LNHDA and CDR2 SQIVND (reference sequence). The CDR3 runs 14 residues. Trimming cost V 4 bases and J 5 bases; bases outside gene matches: 4. The DNA of the CDR3 is TGTGCCAGTAGTAGCTTAGCGGGGGGCGAGACCCAGTACTTC. This translates into CASSSLAGGETQYF.

The chain couples TRBV30 to TRBJ2-3, with 7 bases identical to TRBD2. Germline CDR1 reads GTSNPN; CDR2 reads SVGIG (reference sequence). The CDR3 totals 14 residues. With V trimmed by 0 bases and J by 2 bases, 2 bases remained unmatched. This chain's CDR3 is CAWSVGTTTDTQYF. CDR3 nucleotides: TGTGCCTGGAGTGTAGGGACTACCACAGATACGCAGTATTTT.

About this clone itself: The germline gene is not matched at one end of the junction; a read error may be the cause. The V gene is TRBV18, the J gene TRBJ2-7; TRBD1 matches 7 bases. CDR1 is KGHSH, CDR2 LQKENI, per germline. The CDR3 consists of 15 residues. The CDR3 nucleotides read TGTGCCAGCTCTCCACGGGACAGTTTCTCCTACGAGCAGTACTTC. This encodes CASSPRDSFSYEQYF.

V gene TRBV15 combines with J gene TRBJ2-2; TRBD2 matches at 11 bases. Germline CDR1 LNHNV, CDR2 YYDKDF (reference sequence). The ends lost 3 bases at V and 4 bases at J; junction bases unmatched: 16. CDR3 length equals 20 residues. The CDR3 protein is CATSRRSGGGRSAPTGELFF. CDR3 sequence (DNA): TGTGCCACCAGCAGGCGTAGCGGGGGGGGCCGGTCCGCGCCCACCGGGGAGCTGTTTTTT.